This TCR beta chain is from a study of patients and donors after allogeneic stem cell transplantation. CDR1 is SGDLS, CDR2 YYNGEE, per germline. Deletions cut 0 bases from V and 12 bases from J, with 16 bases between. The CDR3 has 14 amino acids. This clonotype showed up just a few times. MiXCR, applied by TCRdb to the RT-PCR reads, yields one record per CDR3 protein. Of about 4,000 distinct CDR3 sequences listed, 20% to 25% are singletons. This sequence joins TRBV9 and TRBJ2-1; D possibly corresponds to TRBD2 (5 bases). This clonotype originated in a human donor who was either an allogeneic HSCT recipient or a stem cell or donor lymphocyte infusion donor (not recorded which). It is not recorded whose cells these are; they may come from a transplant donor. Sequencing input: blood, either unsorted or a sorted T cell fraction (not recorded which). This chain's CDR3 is CASSVASSDLRQFF. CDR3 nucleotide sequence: TGTGCCAGCAGCGTAGCTAGCTCGGACCTAAGGCAGTTCTTC.